Listed here is a single T cell receptor beta chain. The antigen is unknown. The data were obtained in a study of beta chain features in type 1 diabetes. Findings and limits, study-wide: cDNA sequencing could over-represent cells with high TCR expression. Moderately but significantly shorter TCRB CDR3s were found in Type 1 diabetes patients in all four CD4+ subsets.

The CDR3 runs to 15 residues. Germline assignment: CDR1 SGHDN and CDR2 FVKESK. V lost 3 bases, J lost 6 bases, and 6 bases stayed unmatched. Every isolated RNA sample was fully reverse transcribed, so sequencing captured expressed TCRB transcripts. The assay was immunoSEQ multiplex PCR, and TCRdb's table has in-frame clones only and misses some. The table includes more than 100,000 clones, 28% detected once. The genes are TRBV14 and TRBJ2-1, with 9 bases lining up with TRBD1. The TCR was taken from a woman under 30 with type 1 diabetes. The sequenced sample consisted of central memory CD4+ T cells from blood. The CDR3 region is CASSQIGGQGNEQFF. The CDR3 DNA reads TGTGCCAGCAGCCAGATAGGGGGACAGGGCAATGAGCAGTTCTTC.